This T cell receptor (beta chain) appears in the sequencing data of a study of vaccination effects on CD4 cells after COVID-19. Using viral peptide pools, the ViraFEST assay grew out antigen-specific CD4+ T cells prior to sequencing. Subsequent to 10 days of culture, CD4+ T cells were isolated. Vaccinees lacked prior SARS-CoV-2 infection and tested negative for nucleocapsid antibodies. A word on this clone: Its cognate antigen is unknown.

The germline gives CDR1 SGHTA, CDR2 FQGTGA. CDR3 size: 16 residues. J gave up 3 bases and V 2 bases, and 8 bases lay outside the gene matches. The table came from immunoSEQ multiplex PCR; TCRdb's copy has only in-frame clones and leaves some out. The sample has under 70,000 clones; over 70% are singletons. The gene calls are TRBV7-3 and TRBJ2-3; TRBD1 matches 7 bases. This clonotype was obtained from a human donor who received a COVID-19 vaccine. This specimen consisted of CD4+ T cells from PBMCs cultured with HCoV-OC43 spike peptides, obtained before COVID-19 vaccination. The subset here: HCoV-OC43 spike overlapping peptide pool stimulation. CDR3 bases: TGTGCCAGCAGCTTAGGAGCAGGGGGAGAAACAGATACGCAGTATTTT. Its protein product is CASSLGAGGETDTQYF.